These 10 T cell receptor beta chains were all obtained from the same sample, sequenced in a study of T cells in women clearing cervical HPV infection. Here immunoSEQ multiplex PCR was the method, and the copy in TCRdb shows in-frame clones only, minus some. The table for this sample gives about 12,000 clones. Sequencing was done on a sample of blood buffy coat. The receptors come from a woman aged 18 to 75 with a cervical HPV16 infection that either progressed to CIN3+ or cleared (not recorded which).

As regards this clone: The read ends 3 residues before the CDR3 terminus; that terminus is restored from the germline J gene. The V and J genes are TRBV5-1 and TRBJ2-4; a possible D gene is TRBD1 (7 bases). The CDR3 contains 17 residues. V dropped 0 bases and J dropped 6 bases, with 19 bases sitting between them. Germline CDR1 and CDR2: SGHRS and YFSETQ. CDR3 in amino acids: CASSLGLWGDRVNIQYF. The CDR3 bases that were read are TGCGCCAGCAGCTTGGGTCTATGGGGGGACAGAGTAAACATT. The full variable domain, rest sourced from reference TRBV5-1 and TRBJ2-4, is KAGVTQTPRYLIKTRGQQVTLSCSPISGHRSVSWYQQTPGQGLQFLFEYFSETQRNKGNFPGRFSGRQFSNSRSEMNVSTLELGDSALYLCASSLGLWGDRVNIQYFGAGTRLSVL.

Comments on this clone: From the germline J gene comes the end of the CDR3, since the read stops 3 residues before it. The chain combines TRBV5-1 with TRBJ1-4, with 7 bases aligning to TRBD1. This CDR3 has 13 residues. Trimming cost V 4 bases and J 8 bases; bases outside gene matches: 5. Per germline, CDR1 SGHRS and CDR2 YFSETQ. The sequenced part of the CDR3 DNA is TGCGCCAGCAGCCTGAGACAGGGCGAAAAA. It specifies CASSLRQGEK. The entire CDR3 protein reads CASSLRQGEKLFF.

In regard to this clone: The read ends 3 residues before the CDR3 terminus; that terminus is restored from the germline J gene. The J gene is TRBJ2-7, the V gene TRBV14; 8 bases fit TRBD1. Trimming cost V 1 base and J 2 bases; bases outside gene matches: 4. Germline-derived CDR1 and CDR2 are SGHDN and FVKESK. The CDR3 loop spans 15 amino acids. CDR3 DNA, as far as it was read: TGTGCCAGCAGCCAAGGGACAGGGATCCCCTACGAG. This encodes CASSQGTGIPYE. The complete CDR3 reads CASSQGTGIPYEQYF.

CDR3 protein: CASSQGSGELFF. The part of the CDR3 DNA that was read is TGTGCCAGCAGCCAAGGGTCCGGGGAG. The V and J genes are TRBV7-3 and TRBJ2-2; D uncertain. The observed sequence ends 3 residues before the CDR3 terminus, with the missing tail filled in from the germline J gene. Germline CDR1 is SGHTA and CDR2 is FQGTGA. Trimming cost V 5 bases and J 6 bases, with 7 bases left between them. The CDR3 extends over 12 amino acids.

On this clone itself: The read halts 3 residues ahead of the CDR3 end, with the missing end drawn from the germline J gene. V usage is TRBV2 and J usage is TRBJ2-1; D unresolved. Trimming removed 6 bases at V and 4 bases at J, with 19 bases between. CDR1 SNHLY and CDR2 FYNNEI come from the germline V gene. The CDR3 contains 16 residues. The CDR3: CASSLRGEATYNEQFF. The CDR3 DNA, read in part, is TGTGCCAGCAGCCTCCGCGGCGAAGCGACGTACAATGAG.

The covered CDR3 bases are TGCAGTGCCAATTTACTAGCGGGGGGGCCGAGGGAG. It translates to CSANLLAGGPRE. The whole CDR3 reads CSANLLAGGPRELFF. J is TRBJ2-2 and V is TRBV20-1, with 13 nucleotides matching TRBD2. Read data end 3 residues before the CDR3 end; the end is taken from the germline J gene. After removal of 6 bases from V and 9 bases from J, the junction contained 10 bases not matched to a gene. The CDR3 is 15 residues long. Per the germline V gene, CDR1 is DFQATT and CDR2 is SNEGSKA (reference sequence).

On this clone itself: The CDR3 end is not reached by the read, which stops 3 residues before it; the germline J gene fills it in. This chain joins TRBV7-9 and TRBJ1-6; D might be TRBD1 (6 bases). Trimming stripped 3 bases from V and 7 bases from J, with 10 bases between. The CDR3 consists of 14 residues. Germline V CDR1 and CDR2: SEHNR, FQNEAQ (reference sequence). CDR3 DNA (partial): TGTGCCAGCAGCTTTCGAGACAGGAATTCACCC. Protein sequence: CASSFRDRNSP. The full CDR3 protein reads CASSFRDRNSPLHF.

Regarding this clone: The read finishes 3 residues shy of the CDR3 end, and the germline J gene is used to complete it. The chain recombines TRBV18 with TRBJ1-1; D perhaps matches TRBD1 (6 bases). Germline V gives CDR1 KGHSH, CDR2 LQKENI. The CDR3 consists of 14 residues. Trimming pared 1 base from V and 1 base from J, leaving 7 bases between. The CDR3 reads CASSPQGENTEAFF. The covered CDR3 bases are TGTGCCAGCTCACCACAGGGGGAGAACACTGAA.

Worth noting for this clone: Read coverage stops 3 residues before the CDR3 terminus; the germline J gene supplies the remainder. The chain has TRBV19 and TRBJ1-1, with a tentative D call TRBD1 (5 bases). From germline, CDR1 is LNHDA and CDR2 SQIVND (reference sequence). The CDR3 sequence is 12 residues long. The CDR3 sequence: CASSRSGSEAFF. The sequenced CDR3 bases are TGTGCCAGTAGTCGATCAGGGAGCGAA. Full variable domain (remainder filled in from reference TRBV19 and TRBJ1-1): DGGITQSPKYLFRKEGQNVTLSCEQNLNHDAMYWYRQDPGQGLRLIYYSQIVNDFQKGDIAEGYSVSREKKESFPLTVTSAQKNPTAFYLCASSRSGSEAFFGQGTRLTVV.

In regard to this clone: From the germline J gene comes the end of the CDR3, since the read stops 3 residues before it. The rearrangement joins TRBV7-6 to TRBJ1-4, with D tentatively TRBD1 (5 bases). V was shortened by 2 bases and J by 6 bases, with 13 bases between the two germline ends. CDR3 size: 15 residues. Germline-derived CDR1 and CDR2 are SGHVS and FNYEAQ. The CDR3 bases that were read are TGTGCCAGCAGCTTAAATTGGGGCGTCGATGAAAAA. This sequence encodes CASSLNWGVDEK. The full CDR3 protein reads CASSLNWGVDEKLFF.